Detailed here is one T cell receptor beta chain. What it binds is unknown. The record originates from a study of T-cell memory formation after mild COVID-19. Whole-study context: Across donors, TCR clusters were largely donor specific. Study conclusions and caveats: There were some responding clones in pre-infection memory, which suggested that cross-reactive memory had joined. Day 15 to 85 contracting clones showed balanced CD4/CD8; later expanders leaned CD4+.

From 5'RACE with constant-segment primers came TCR alpha and TCR beta cDNA libraries that carried sample barcodes and UMIs. A single record per CDR3 protein comes from TCRdb applying MiXCR to the 5' RACE reads. The sample has a few hundred thousand distinct CDR3 sequences, less than 25% seen once. The J segment lost 2 bases and the V segment lost 3 bases, leaving 3 bases of the junction unmatched. CDR1 is MNHNS, CDR2 SASEGT, per germline. The CDR3 totals 15 residues. The receptor comes from an adult woman who had mild COVID-19 (a few samples of this study predate the infection). Cell type and time point are not known. This chain uses TRBV6-1 with TRBJ1-5; 8 bases align to TRBD1. Sequencing used PBMCs or a T cell subset sorted from them (not recorded which). The CDR3 DNA reads TGTGCCAGCAGTGACAGGACAGGGCGCAATCAGCCCCAGCATTTT. Translating it yields CASSDRTGRNQPQHF.